This is a list of T cell receptor beta chains from one sample in a study of regulatory T cells in long-lasting Graves disease. A single record per CDR3 protein comes from TCRdb applying MiXCR to the multiplex PCR reads. Among around 230,000 distinct CDR3 sequences listed, 15% to 20% were seen once. Source: peripheral blood mononuclear cells (PBMCs), taken at new diagnosis, from a patient treated with antithyroid drugs. The receptors stem from a female donor with Graves disease. Each CDR3 is given with its conserved first and last residue. Each record gives: J gene, V gene, clone size, CDR3 protein. A row's size may be missing; if present it is once, few, many or a size class.

TRBJ2-5 TRBV11-2 many CASSPRTSTRLTQYF
TRBJ1-1 TRBV27 NA CASSYGRGGTEAFF
TRBJ2-7 TRBV18 many CASSHVSDEQYF
TRBJ2-1 TRBV6-2/TRBV6-3 many CASSEQGAPRGNEQFF
TRBJ1-2 TRBV20-1 many CSARDLGVTYGYTF
TRBJ2-5 TRBV9 many CASSKQTGLGTQYF
TRBJ1-2 TRBV28 many CASRPPAGANYGYTF
TRBJ2-3 TRBV20-1 many CSARRGLASISTDTQYF
TRBJ1-4 TRBV14 many CASSQTRTALTAREKLFF
TRBJ1-1 TRBV7-9 many CASSTRSDEDTEAFF
TRBJ2-7 TRBV27 many CASSMNSYEQYF
TRBJ1-1 TRBV2 many CASRGGNPEAFF
TRBJ2-7 TRBV30 NA CVWNTYRTSGRGGEQYF
TRBJ2-2 TRBV2 many CASSTSRANTGELFF
TRBJ2-7 TRBV9 many CASSVAAGVVNEQYF
TRBJ1-1 TRBV29-1 NA CSVRDRAAEAFF
TRBJ1-2 TRBV19 many CASRMATPRGYTF
TRBJ2-7 TRBV11-3 many CASSYRGNTYEQYF
TRBJ2-3 TRBV24-1 many CATSPPGSYTQYF
TRBJ2-7 TRBV7-2 few CASSSPPGTSGRAGYEQYF
TRBJ2-3 TRBV29-1 many CSVESGSDTQYF
TRBJ1-1 TRBV28 many CASSTQGGAGNTEAFF
TRBJ1-5 TRBV2 many CASTPEGTGQPQHF
TRBJ2-7 TRBV11-1 few CASSHPPLLAGGPWGEQYF
TRBJ1-2 TRBV7-2 many CASSLGMGNYGYTF